Each of the 18 T cell receptor beta chains below was sequenced from the same sample in a study of OX40 agonist ivuxolimab in advanced cancers. The assay was immunoSEQ multiplex PCR, and TCRdb's table has in-frame clones only and misses some. The sample yields 55,000 to 80,000 clones, almost 85% seen once. The material was CD4+ or CD8+ T cells sorted from blood, obtained in a trial of the OX40 agonist ivuxolimab. The receptors here all came from an adult with an advanced solid tumor such as melanoma, head and neck, liver or kidney cancer.

The chain recombines TRBV6-1 with TRBJ2-7; perhaps TRBD1 as D (6 bases). The CDR3 contains 15 residues. Trimming pared 8 bases from V and 3 bases from J, leaving 20 bases between. CDR1 and CDR2 from the germline V gene are MNHNS and SASEGT. CDR3 region: CASSQGALGVYEQYF. CDR3 DNA sequence: TGTGCCAGCTCACAGGGAGCTTTAGGTGTCTACGAGCAGTACTTC.

V is TRBV10-3 and J is TRBJ1-2, with 9 bases matching TRBD1. J gave up 4 bases and V 7 bases, and 7 bases lay outside the gene matches. This CDR3 has 14 residues. Germline V lookup: CDR1 ENHRY, CDR2 SYGVKD. CDR3 coding DNA: TGTGCCATCAAGGGGACAGGGTTAGGCTATGGCTACACCTTC. Its translation: CAIKGTGLGYGYTF.

This clone has a single count. DNA of the CDR3: TGTGCCAGCAGCCGTCCGGGACAGGGAGGATTTGGCTACACCTTC. Protein product: CASSRPGQGGFGYTF. The chain recombines TRBV11-1 with TRBJ1-2; 9 bases map to TRBD1. Germline V CDR1 and CDR2: SGHAT, FQDESV (reference sequence). This CDR3 comprises 15 residues. Trimming cost V 5 bases and J 7 bases; bases outside gene matches: 11. Full variable domain (missing parts from reference TRBV11-1 and TRBJ1-2): EAEVAQSPRYKITEKSQAVAFWCDPISGHATLYWYRQILGQGPELLVQFQDESVVDDSQLPKDRFSAERLKGVDSTLKIQPAELGDSAMYLCASSRPGQGGFGYTFGSGTRLTVV.

The chain uses TRBV2 and TRBJ2-2; D is unclear. Germline CDR1 reads SNHLY; CDR2 reads FYNNEI. The CDR3 runs to 14 residues. V dropped 2 bases and J dropped 1 base, with 5 bases sitting between them. CDR3 in DNA: TGTGCCAGCAGTGAACGACAGAACACCGGGGAGCTGTTTTTT. Translated, it gives CASSERQNTGELFF.

This clone came up once. V is TRBV7-2 and J is TRBJ1-5; D uncertain. V was trimmed by 2 bases and J by 5 bases, leaving 7 bases between them. Germline assignment: CDR1 SGHTA and CDR2 FQGNSA. The CDR3 runs to 13 residues. The CDR3 is CASSLQDHQPQHF. The DNA for the CDR3 is TGTGCCAGCAGCTTACAGGACCATCAGCCCCAGCATTTT.

This CDR3 reads CAWSHSGGNNNEQFF. The CDR3 region has the DNA TGTGCCTGGAGTCATAGCGGGGGGAACAACAATGAGCAGTTCTTC. The chain is built from TRBV30 and TRBJ2-1, with 10 bases identical to TRBD2. This CDR3 contains 15 residues. Germline CDR1 reads GTSNPN; CDR2 reads SVGIG (reference sequence). Losses at the gene ends were 2 bases for V and 5 bases for J; bases not matched to a gene: 6.

V gene TRBV7-2 combines with J gene TRBJ2-5, with 12 positions matching TRBD2. CDR1 and CDR2 (germline): SGHTA, FQGNSA. V was pared by 3 bases and J by 5 bases, with 4 bases of the junction left unmatched. CDR3 length: 15 amino acids. In DNA form, the CDR3 reads TGTGCCAGCAGCTTCTCTAGCGGGGGGGTTGAGACCCAGTACTTC. Protein sequence: CASSFSSGGVETQYF.

In its sample, this clone was seen a few times. V usage is TRBV7-2 and J usage is TRBJ1-2; TRBD1 agrees at 11 bases. With V trimmed by 4 bases and J by 5 bases, 6 bases remained unmatched. This CDR3 has 15 residues. Per germline, CDR1 SGHTA and CDR2 FQGNSA. The CDR3 DNA is TGTGCCAGCAGCTCCCGGGACAGGGGGTATTATGGCTACACCTTC. It codes for CASSSRDRGYYGYTF. The whole variable domain, remainder taken from reference TRBV7-2 and TRBJ1-2, is GAGVSQSPSNKVTEKGKDVELRCDPISGHTALYWYRQSLGQGLEFLIYFQGNSAPDKSGLPSDRFSAERTGGSVSTLTIQRTQQEDSAVYLCASSSRDRGYYGYTFGSGTRLTVV.

In its sample, this clone was seen a few times. The V gene is TRBV9, the J gene TRBJ2-6; no clear D gene. Germline loops: CDR1 SGDLS, CDR2 YYNGEE. This CDR3 is built from 12 residues. Trimming cost V 4 bases and J 16 bases, with 15 bases left between them. The DNA for the CDR3 is TGTGCCAGCAGCTCCTCGGGCTTCCGACTGACTTTC. It specifies CASSSSGFRLTF.

Remarks on this clone: The sample has other DNA sequences that encode this CDR3 too. V and J are TRBV6-5 and TRBJ2-7; D is unclear. V dropped 0 bases and J dropped 5 bases, with 2 bases sitting between them. Per germline, CDR1 MNHEY and CDR2 SVGAGI. The CDR3 is 11 residues long. CDR3 nucleotide sequence: TGTGCCAGCAGTTACTCACACGAGCAGTACTTC. This codes for CASSYSHEQYF.

The chain carries TRBV6-6 and TRBJ2-2, with a tentative D call TRBD2 (6 bases). Germline assignment: CDR1 MNHNY and CDR2 SVGAGI (reference sequence). V lost 10 bases and J 0 bases, leaving 9 bases between the germline ends. The CDR3 is 13 amino acids. In DNA form, the CDR3 reads TGTGCCACCCGGGACTCGAACACCGGGGAGCTGTTTTTT. Its translation: CATRDSNTGELFF.

The rearrangement links TRBV7-2 to TRBJ1-4; tentatively, D is TRBD1 (6 bases). V shed 7 bases and J shed 8 bases, with 20 bases lying between them. The CDR3 runs to 15 residues. Per germline, CDR1 SGHTA and CDR2 FQGNSA. The DNA for the CDR3 is TGTGCCAGCACCCAAGGGGGGCCGGGGTTAGAAAAACTGTTTTTT. Its translation: CASTQGGPGLEKLFF.

Points on this clone: Other DNA sequences in the sample encode the same CDR3. The CDR3 is CSVPRAGNYGYTF. The CDR3 DNA reads TGCAGCGTCCCCCGAGCAGGGAACTATGGCTACACCTTC. The chain is built from TRBV29-1 and TRBJ1-2; a weak D match, TRBD1 (5 bases). Germline V gives CDR1 SQVTM, CDR2 ANQGSEA. This CDR3 spans 13 amino acids. The V and J ends lost 6 bases and 2 bases respectively, with 13 bases between them.

V is TRBV28 and J is TRBJ1-1; D gene unclear. The V end was cut by 6 bases, the J end by 4 bases, with 6 bases between. Germline-derived CDR1 and CDR2 are MDHEN and SYDVKM. This CDR3 contains 11 residues. The CDR3 protein is CASSRGTEAFF. CDR3 DNA sequence: TGTGCCAGCAGCCGGGGCACTGAAGCTTTCTTT. The full variable domain, completed using reference TRBV28 and TRBJ1-1, is DVKVTQSSRYLVKRTGEKVFLECVQDMDHENMFWYRQDPGLGLRLIYFSYDVKMKEKGDIPEGYSVSREKKERFSLILESASTNQTSMYLCASSRGTEAFFGQGTRLTVV.

The rearrangement uses TRBV19 and TRBJ2-1, with D perhaps matching TRBD1 (5 bases). Germline values: CDR1 LNHDA, CDR2 SQIVND (reference sequence). The V end was cut by 3 bases, the J end by 6 bases, with 15 bases between. This CDR3 region has 15 residues. Here the CDR3 reads CASSIVGAESNEQFF. As DNA, the CDR3 is TGTGCCAGTAGTATTGTAGGGGCTGAATCCAATGAGCAGTTCTTC.

The chain employs TRBV7-9 and TRBJ2-7, with TRBD2 identical over 9 bases. Germline V gives CDR1 SEHNR, CDR2 FQNEAQ (reference sequence). The CDR3 contains 15 residues. V lost 3 bases and J lost 0; bases outside the gene matches: 3. As DNA, the CDR3 is TGTGCCAGCAGCTTCAGCGGGGGGAGCTCCTACGAGCAGTACTTC. It translates to CASSFSGGSSYEQYF.

The rearrangement links TRBV27 to TRBJ2-1; 9 bases align to TRBD2. The CDR3 length is 16 residues. The trim removed 5 bases at V and 1 base at J, leaving 6 bases unmatched. Germline CDR1 MNHEY, CDR2 SMNVEV (reference sequence). Here the CDR3 reads CASSPRTSESYNEQFF. CDR3 nucleotide sequence: TGTGCCAGCAGTCCGCGGACTAGCGAATCCTACAATGAGCAGTTCTTC.

This rearrangement joins TRBV11-2 to TRBJ1-5; maybe TRBD1 (5 bases). Germline CDR1 and CDR2: SGHAT and FQNNGV. Trimming shortened V by 5 bases and J by 1 base, and 12 bases separated the two germline ends. There are 15 residues in the CDR3. CDR3 in DNA: TGTGCCAGCAGCCGGGACCACGGCAGCAATCAGCCCCAGCATTTT. Residues: CASSRDHGSNQPQHF. The full variable domain, rest sourced from reference TRBV11-2 and TRBJ1-5, is EAGVAQSPRYKIIEKRQSVAFWCNPISGHATLYWYQQILGQGPKLLIQFQNNGVVDDSQLPKDRFSAERLKGVDSTLKIQPAKLEDSAVYLCASSRDHGSNQPQHFGDGTRLSIL.